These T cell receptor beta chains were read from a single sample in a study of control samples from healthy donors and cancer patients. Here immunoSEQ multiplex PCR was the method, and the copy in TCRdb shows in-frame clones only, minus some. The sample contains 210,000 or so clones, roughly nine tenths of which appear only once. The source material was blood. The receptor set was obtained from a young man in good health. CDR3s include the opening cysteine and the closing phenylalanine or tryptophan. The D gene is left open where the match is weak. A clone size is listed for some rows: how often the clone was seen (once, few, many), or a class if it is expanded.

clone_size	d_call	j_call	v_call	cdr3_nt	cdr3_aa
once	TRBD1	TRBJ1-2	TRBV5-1	TGCGCCAGCAGCTTCGACAGGGGGAATGGCTACACCTTC	CASSFDRGNGYTF
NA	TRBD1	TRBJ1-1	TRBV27	TGTGCCAGCAGTAAGACAGGGGGGGGAATCCAGAACACTGAAGCTTTCTTT	CASSKTGGGIQNTEAFF
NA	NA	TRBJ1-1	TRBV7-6	TGTGCCAGCAGCTCGGGGGTGGCCACTGAAGCTTTCTTT	CASSSGVATEAFF
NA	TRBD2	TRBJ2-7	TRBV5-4	TGTGCCAGCAGCCCGGGACTAGCGGGGGGCCCTCCTTACGAGCAGTACTTC	CASSPGLAGGPPYEQYF
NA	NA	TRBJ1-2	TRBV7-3	TGTGCCAGCATCAAAATCTATGGCTACACCTTC	CASIKIYGYTF
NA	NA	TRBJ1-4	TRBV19	TGTGCCAGTACCCCCGGGATACTTAATGAAAAACTGTTTTTT	CASTPGILNEKLFF
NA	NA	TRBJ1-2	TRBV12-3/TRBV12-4	TGTGCCAGCACCCGAGGCACCTTC	CASTRGTF
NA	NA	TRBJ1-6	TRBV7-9	TGTGCCAGCGCGGAATCCTATAATTCACCCCTCCACTTT	CASAESYNSPLHF
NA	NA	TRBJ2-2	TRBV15	TGTGCCACCAGCAGAGATCCAGGGGGGGCAAACACCGGGGAGCTGTTTTTT	CATSRDPGGANTGELFF
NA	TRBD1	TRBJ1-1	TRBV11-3	TGTGCCAGCGGCGAAGACAGGGGATCTGAAGCTTTCTTT	CASGEDRGSEAFF
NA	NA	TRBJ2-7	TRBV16	TGTGCCAGCAGCCAATCGCCCGGGGACGCCTACGAGCAGTACTTC	CASSQSPGDAYEQYF
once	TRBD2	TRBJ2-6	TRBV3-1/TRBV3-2	TGTGCCAGCAGCCAAGGAGGGACTAGATTCTCTGGGGCCAACGTCCTGACTTTC	CASSQGGTRFSGANVLTF
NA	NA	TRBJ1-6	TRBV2	TGTGCCAGCAGACTACAGACGGGAAACGATTCACCCCTCCACTTT	CASRLQTGNDSPLHF
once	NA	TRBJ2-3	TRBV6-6	TGTGCCAGCAGTTGGACAGCTAGCACAGATACGCAGTATTTT	CASSWTASTDTQYF
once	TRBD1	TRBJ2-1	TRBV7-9	TGTGCCAGCAGCGCTAGGGACAGGGGTCTTGAGCAGTTCTTC	CASSARDRGLEQFF
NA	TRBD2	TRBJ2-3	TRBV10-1	TGCGCCAGCAGTGACGGGACTAGCGACACAGATACGCAGTATTTT	CASSDGTSDTDTQYF
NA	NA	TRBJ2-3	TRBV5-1	TGCGCCAGCAGCTTGGCAGATACGCAGTATTTT	CASSLADTQYF
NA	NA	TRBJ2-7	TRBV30	TGTGCCTGGAGTGTAGAGGGCTCCTACGAGCAGTACTTC	CAWSVEGSYEQYF
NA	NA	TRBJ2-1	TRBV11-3	TGTGCCAGCAGCTTAGATACTAGAAATGAGCAGTTCTTC	CASSLDTRNEQFF
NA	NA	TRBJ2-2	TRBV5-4	TGTGCCAGCAGCTTGGGAGGCGGGGAGCTGTTTTTT	CASSLGGGELFF
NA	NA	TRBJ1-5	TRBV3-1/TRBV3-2	TGTGCCAGCAGCCAAGGGACAAATAGCTACAATCAGCCCCAGCATTTT	CASSQGTNSYNQPQHF
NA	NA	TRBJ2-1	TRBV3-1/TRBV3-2	TGTGCCAGCAGCCAAGTGATCCACAATGAGCAGTTCTTC	CASSQVIHNEQFF
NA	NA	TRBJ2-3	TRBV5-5	TGTGCCAGCAGCTCCGGACTACTGAACACAGATACGCAGTATTTT	CASSSGLLNTDTQYF
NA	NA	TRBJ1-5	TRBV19	TGTGCCAGTAGTATAGATATCTCCGGGGGACGGAATCAGCCCCAGCATTTT	CASSIDISGGRNQPQHF
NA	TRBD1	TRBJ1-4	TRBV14	TGTGCCAGCAGCCGCAACCAACAGGGGAACTTTCATGAAAAACTGTTTTTT	CASSRNQQGNFHEKLFF
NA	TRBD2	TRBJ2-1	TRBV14	TGTGCCAGCAGCCGGTCTAGCGGGGTTTACAATGAGCAGTTCTTC	CASSRSSGVYNEQFF
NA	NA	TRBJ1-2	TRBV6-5	TGTGCCAGCAAAGACGGGGGCGACTATGGCTACACCTTC	CASKDGGDYGYTF
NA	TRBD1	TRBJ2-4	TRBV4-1	TGCGCCAGCAGCGCCGACAGGGGGCAAGACATTCAGTACTTC	CASSADRGQDIQYF
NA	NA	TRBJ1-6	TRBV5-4	TGTGCCAGCAGCTCAGATGGGTGGGGAGGGAATTCACCCCTCCACTTT	CASSSDGWGGNSPLHF
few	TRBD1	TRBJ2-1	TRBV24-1	TGTGCCACCAGTGATATCCACAGGGGGCCTGACAATGAGCAGTTCTTC	CATSDIHRGPDNEQFF
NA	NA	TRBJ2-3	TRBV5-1	TGCGCCAGCAGCCAGGGCGGGGACGGCACAGATACGCAGTATTTT	CASSQGGDGTDTQYF
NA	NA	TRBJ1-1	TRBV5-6	TGTGCCAGCAGGTCTTGGCGGGGGGTGCAGAACACTGAAGCTTTCTTT	CASRSWRGVQNTEAFF
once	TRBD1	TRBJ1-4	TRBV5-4	TGTGCCAGCAGCCAAGGACAGGGGGCCCCTTCAACTAATGAAAAACTGTTTTTT	CASSQGQGAPSTNEKLFF
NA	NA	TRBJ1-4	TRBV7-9	TGTGCCAGCAGCCAGACAGAATATAATGAAAAACTGTTTTTT	CASSQTEYNEKLFF
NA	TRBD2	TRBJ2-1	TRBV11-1	TGTGCCAGCAGCAGAACGGGGGGGCAGGACAATGAGCAGTTCTTC	CASSRTGGQDNEQFF
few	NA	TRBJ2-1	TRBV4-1	TGCGCCAGCAGCCAAGAGGGCAGCTACAATGAGCAGTTCTTC	CASSQEGSYNEQFF
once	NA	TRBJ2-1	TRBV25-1	TGTGCCTGCTCTAGCACCAATGAGCAGTTCTTC	CACSSTNEQFF
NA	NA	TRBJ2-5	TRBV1	TGCACCAGCAGCCAAGAACAGCGGGAGGGGAGACAAGAGACCCAGTACTTC	CTSSQEQREGRQETQYF
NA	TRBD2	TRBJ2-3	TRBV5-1	TGCGCCAGCAGCCCCCTGGCGGGGGGGCCCGGCACAGATACGCAGTATTTT	CASSPLAGGPGTDTQYF
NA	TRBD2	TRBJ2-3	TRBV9	TGTGCCAGCAGCGCGACTAGCGGCACAGATACGCAGTATTTT	CASSATSGTDTQYF
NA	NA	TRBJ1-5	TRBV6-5	TGTGCCAGCAACCCGGGACCTTATCAGCCCCAGCATTTT	CASNPGPYQPQHF
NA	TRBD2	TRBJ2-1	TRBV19	TGTGCCAGTAGTCCAACTAGCGGGGGTGCCTACAATGAGCAGTTCTTC	CASSPTSGGAYNEQFF
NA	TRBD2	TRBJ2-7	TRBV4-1	TGCGCCAGCAGCCTCAATAGCGGGGGTGCCCCCTACGAGCAGTACTTC	CASSLNSGGAPYEQYF
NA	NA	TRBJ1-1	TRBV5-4	TGTGCCAGCAGCTTGCCGGAACTTGGCGAGAACACTGAAGCTTTCTTT	CASSLPELGENTEAFF
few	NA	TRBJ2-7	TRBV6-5	TGTGCCAGCACCCCCGGGTCAGGAGGATCCTACGAGCAGTACTTC	CASTPGSGGSYEQYF
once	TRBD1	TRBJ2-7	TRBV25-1	TGTGCCAGCAGTGAACCCGGGACAGGAGCCTACGAGCAGTACTTC	CASSEPGTGAYEQYF
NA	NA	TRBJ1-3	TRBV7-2	TGTGCCAGCAGCTTAAGAGTGGCCAGAAGCTCTGGAAACACCATATATTTT	CASSLRVARSSGNTIYF
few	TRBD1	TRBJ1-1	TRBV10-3	TGTGCCATCAGTGTGGACAGGGCCTACGGAGCTTTCTTT	CAISVDRAYGAFF
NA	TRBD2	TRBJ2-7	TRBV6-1	TGTGCCAGCAGTGAACAGCATTCAGGCGGGGGGGCTAACTACGAGCAGTACTTC	CASSEQHSGGGANYEQYF
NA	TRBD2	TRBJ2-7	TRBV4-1	TGCGCCAGCAGCCAAGATCCGGTAATCGGGTTAGCGGGGGGTTCAACCTACGAGCAGTACTTC	CASSQDPVIGLAGGSTYEQYF